This TCR beta chain was identified in a study of Ad26.COV2.S vaccination and SARS-CoV-2 variants. The germline V gene has CDR1 LNHDA and CDR2 SQIVND (reference sequence). The CDR3 loop spans 14 amino acids. About this clone: One junction end disagrees with the germline gene, perhaps due to a read error.

Treatment given: some 20 received Ad26.COV2.S at low or high dose, single or two shots; about 5 received placebo; per-sample allocation not given. Specimens were obtained on day 63 following the first vaccine or placebo injection. TCRdb's copy holds only in-frame clones and misses some; the assay was immunoSEQ multiplex PCR. The sample includes over 400,000 clones, roughly 89% of them seen just once. This TCR came from a person aged 18-60 years who received the Ad26.COV2.S COVID-19 vaccine or a placebo. The V and J genes are TRBV19 and TRBJ1-2; D gene unclear. The source was peripheral blood, collected in a trial of Ad26.COV2.S vaccine versus placebo. DNA of the CDR3: TGTGCCAGTAGTATATTCGGCCTTTTCGTGGCTACTAGCTTC. Amino acids: CASSIFGLFVATSF. Full variable domain (remainder filled in from reference TRBV19 and TRBJ1-2): DGGITQSPKYLFRKEGQNVTLSCEQNLNHDAMYWYRQDPGQGLRLIYYSQIVNDFQKGDIAEGYSVSREKKESFPLTVTSAQKNPTAFYLCASSIFGLFVATSFGSGTRLTVV.